This T cell receptor (beta chain) derives from a study of blood T cells in healthy people across ages (dated by TCRdb to about 2015). Notes on the research overall: In model experiments, roughly one uniquely barcoded TCR beta cDNA molecule per two T cells was captured by template switching. Age-related changes in TCR beta repertoire diversity were measured in the study by deep sequencing normalized with unique cDNA molecular identifiers. Donors were grouped into four age groups: young (average 16 years), middle-aged (approximately 41), aged (around 60) and long-lived (around 80). To avoid experimental bias, donors of different ages were spread randomly across the sequencing lanes. Using the same blood draw, the study looked at two additional independent replicas of 1 million unique cDNA reads for two donors, one aged 18 to 29 and the other aged 80 or older. Study-wide findings and limitations: Conclusive comparison of naive and antigen-experienced compartments was prevented by the profiling of bulk unsorted PBMCs. Observed TCR beta diversity correlated strongly with the percentage of naive T cells measured by flow cytometry. Observed TCR beta diversity per million T cells fell roughly linearly with age, and a significant reduction was already apparent by age around 40. Because donor CMV infection status was unknown, age-related changes in expanded clonotypes were potentially confounded. Estimates of total diversity from one million sequenced T cells were regarded as lower bounds and underestimates. The long-lived group showed more naive CD4+ T cells, fewer expanded clones and increased TCR diversity than the aged group, suggesting age selection.

The CDR3 holds 12 amino acids from the cysteine to the phenylalanine. Of all the DNA, just the CDR3 is kept, 36 bases in frame from base 1. The germline V gene sets CDR1 to SNHLY and CDR2 to FYNNEI. At the junction V is shortened by 1 base and J by 12 bases, with 9 bases in between. In its sample, this clonotype was seen a few times. Its target antigen remains unknown. No base quality values were provided; no much bigger clone lies one nucleotide off. The donors were about 40 Caucasian individuals from Russia, aged roughly 6 to 100 years, who were systemically healthy. Each donor gave 8 to 10 milliliters of peripheral blood, collected into EDTA-treated Vacutainer tubes. Ficoll-Paque density-gradient centrifugation was used to isolate PBMCs, with at least 6 million per sample. Total RNA was extracted from PBMCs with Trizol reagent, with at least 5.5 micrograms obtained per sample. Naive CD45RAhigh/CD27high T cell percentages were measured by flow cytometry on a PBMC aliquot from every donor.

Receptor libraries were prepared by 5' RACE. Sequencing was performed on an Illumina HiSeq 2500. A second PCR of about 6 to 12 cycles was performed with a sample-barcoded 5' primer and a J-beta primer mix. A unique molecular identifier was introduced onto each TCR beta cDNA molecule by a template-switch 5' adaptor carrying 12 random nucleotides. Each sample yielded at least 2.5 million CDR3-containing paired-end reads. First-strand cDNA synthesis was performed from all RNA using the Mint cDNA synthesis kit, with priming by a TRBC-specific oligonucleotide. Following uracil-DNA glycosylase treatment, a first 18-cycle PCR with universal primers M1SS and BC2_uni_R was performed on all cDNA. The source study handled its data this way. For normalization, 1 million high-quality reads, each with a distinct molecular identifier, were randomly selected from each sample. Reads sharing molecular identifiers were discarded rather than binned into consensus sequences. MiTCR, run with a Q25 quality threshold and the strictest error-elimination algorithm, handled CDR3 identification, clonotype clustering and error correction. A nonparametric unseen species model with Euler transformation was used to estimate lower-bound total TCR beta diversity. The raw public data were reprocessed by TCRdb itself: fastp quality trimming at Q25, MiXCR clonotype calling, in-frame beta chains only. Every entry covers one CDR3 protein and lists the most common genes and DNA from its rows. TCRdb, rather than the study authors, made the V and J calls. The sample table records 630,000 or so distinct CDR3 sequences; roughly 31% of these occur just once. The top ten constitute 15% to 19% of the sample.

The sequence links TRBV2 to TRBJ1-4; the D gene is unclear. Sample: blood. The TCR sequence derives from a woman older than 75 in good health. The DNA reads as follows: TGTGCCAGCAGTGAAGTCAGGAGGGAACTGTTTTTT. It specifies CASSEVRRELFF.